Listed below are T cell receptor beta chains from one sample, sequenced in a study of cytomegalovirus exposure and HLA in healthy donors. TCRdb keeps only in-frame clones here, not all; method: immunoSEQ multiplex PCR. The sample records 100,000 or so clones, approximately 80% being singletons. Specimen: PBMCs. These receptors were taken from a man aged 25 to 40 in good health and CMV-seropositive. The CDR3 runs from the conserved cysteine through the conserved F or W. D genes are given only for firm matches. Part of the rows lack a size; the others show once, few, many or a class for expanded clones.

TRBV6-5,TRBD1,TRBJ1-1,-,CASSYSTGVYQEAFF,TGTGCCAGCAGTTACTCGACAGGGGTTTATCAGGAAGCTTTCTTT
TRBV7-3,TRBD1,TRBJ1-2,-,CASSAGQGDYTF,TGTGCCAGCAGCGCCGGACAGGGAGACTACACCTTC
TRBV10-3,-,TRBJ1-1,-,CATGRGTEAFF,TGTGCCACCGGGAGGGGGACTGAAGCTTTCTTT
TRBV4-2,TRBD2,TRBJ2-5,-,CASSQDKGGLGRETQYF,TGTGCCAGCAGCCAAGATAAGGGGGGACTAGGTAGGGAGACCCAGTACTTC
TRBV6-6,-,TRBJ1-1,few,CASSYQGIDTEAFF,TGTGCCAGCAGCTACCAGGGGATCGACACTGAAGCTTTCTTT
TRBV5-1,-,TRBJ2-3,-,CASSPRGSSAYTQYF,TGCGCCAGCAGCCCCCGGGGTAGCTCAGCATATACGCAGTATTTT
TRBV10-3,-,TRBJ2-2,-,CAISESRQAFFTNTGELFF,TGTGCCATCAGTGAGTCGCGACAGGCCTTTTTTACTAACACCGGGGAGCTGTTTTTT
TRBV4-1,TRBD1,TRBJ2-7,-,CASSQGGQGHEQYF,TGCGCCAGCAGCCAAGGGGGACAGGGGCACGAGCAGTACTTC
TRBV5-6,TRBD1,TRBJ1-1,-,CASSTIDRVLTEAFF,TGTGCCAGCAGCACCATTGACAGGGTCCTTACTGAAGCTTTCTTT
TRBV9,-,TRBJ2-3,-,CASSVAGANTDTQYF,TGTGCCAGCAGCGTTGCAGGGGCCAACACAGATACGCAGTATTTT
TRBV9,TRBD1,TRBJ1-2,-,CASTPQGRSGYTF,TGTGCCAGCACCCCACAGGGGAGGAGTGGCTACACCTTC
TRBV7-3,TRBD2,TRBJ2-1,-,CASSLLGGRWNEQFF,TGTGCCAGCAGCTTACTTGGCGGGAGGTGGAATGAGCAGTTCTTC
TRBV9,-,TRBJ1-6,once,CASSGGSSYNSPLHF,TGTGCCAGCAGCGGAGGCAGCTCCTATAATTCACCCCTCCACTTT
TRBV6-5,-,TRBJ1-1,-,CASSYSNVENTEAFF,TGTGCCAGCAGTTACTCGAACGTAGAGAACACTGAAGCTTTCTTT
TRBV7-6,TRBD1,TRBJ2-2,-,CASSLMSGQGPYTGELFF,TGTGCCAGCAGCTTAATGTCGGGACAGGGGCCCTACACCGGGGAGCTGTTTTTT
TRBV7-3,TRBD1,TRBJ2-1,-,CASSATGTGYDEQFF,TGTGCCAGCAGCGCGACCGGGACAGGGTACGATGAGCAGTTCTTC
TRBV4-2,TRBD2,TRBJ2-3,-,CASSQAGGAGLAGGNTQYF,TGTGCCAGCAGCCAAGCAGGGGGCGCAGGGCTAGCGGGAGGTAATACGCAGTATTTT
TRBV4-2,TRBD2,TRBJ2-7,-,CASSQDGTSGSYEQYF,TGTGCCAGCAGCCAAGATGGGACTAGCGGGAGTTACGAGCAGTACTTC
TRBV28,-,TRBJ2-3,-,CATAKQRGGSYSDTQYF,TGTGCCACAGCGAAACAGAGGGGGGGATCCTATTCAGATACGCAGTATTTT
TRBV6-6,-,TRBJ2-2,-,CATLAFGPNTGELFF,TGTGCCACCCTAGCCTTCGGGCCTAACACCGGGGAGCTGTTTTTT
TRBV4-2,-,TRBJ2-3,once,CASSHRRTSTDTQYF,TGTGCCAGCAGTCACCGGAGGACTAGCACAGATACGCAGTATTTT
TRBV9,TRBD2,TRBJ2-5,-,CASSGTSGGIETQYF,TGTGCCAGCAGCGGAACTAGCGGAGGGATAGAGACCCAGTACTTC
TRBV4-2,TRBD1,TRBJ1-4,-,CASSQDPPRGLDEKLFF,TGTGCCAGCAGCCAAGATCCCCCCAGGGGGCTGGATGAAAAACTGTTTTTT
TRBV6-5,TRBD1,TRBJ1-1,-,CASMVTGVGGTEAFF,TGTGCCAGCATGGTAACAGGGGTTGGAGGCACTGAAGCTTTCTTT
TRBV5-1,TRBD1,TRBJ2-2,-,CASSLGTGHTGELFF,TGCGCCAGCAGCTTAGGGACAGGTCACACCGGGGAGCTGTTTTTT
TRBV6-6,-,TRBJ2-7,once,CASILGYEQYF,TGTGCCAGCATACTAGGCTACGAGCAGTACTTC
TRBV29-1,TRBD2,TRBJ2-2,-,CSVSTSGRTGELFF,TGCAGCGTTTCGACTAGCGGGAGGACCGGGGAGCTGTTTTTT
TRBV5-1,-,TRBJ2-1,-,CASSRGAGENEQFF,TGCGCCAGCAGCCGGGGGGCAGGTGAGAATGAGCAGTTCTTC
TRBV5-6,TRBD2,TRBJ2-1,-,CASSLRTSGGVAQIEQFF,TGTGCCAGCAGCTTGCGGACTAGCGGGGGGGTCGCACAAATTGAGCAGTTCTTC
TRBV10-3,TRBD1,TRBJ2-1,once,CAISDRGQGSRSSYNEQFF,TGTGCCATCAGTGATAGAGGACAGGGGAGCCGGAGCTCCTACAATGAGCAGTTCTTC
TRBV13,TRBD2,TRBJ2-5,once,CASSLGLGTSGKETQYF,TGTGCCAGCAGCTTAGGCCTTGGGACTAGCGGGAAAGAGACCCAGTACTTC
TRBV6-1,-,TRBJ1-2,once,CASRGAGIIHGYTF,TGTGCCAGCAGGGGTGCAGGGATAATCCATGGCTACACCTTC
TRBV25-1,-,TRBJ2-2,once,CASSVTNTGELFF,TGTGCCAGCAGTGTAACGAACACCGGGGAGCTGTTTTTT
TRBV10-3,TRBD2,TRBJ2-7,-,CAIRRDYSYEQYF,TGTGCCATCAGACGGGACTACTCCTACGAGCAGTACTTC
TRBV4-1,TRBD1,TRBJ2-4,-,CASSQDVGQGVKNIQYF,TGCGCCAGCAGCCAAGATGTGGGACAGGGAGTCAAAAACATTCAGTACTTC
TRBV5-1,-,TRBJ1-1,-,CASSLLGGETEAFF,TGCGCCAGCAGCTTGCTCGGGGGAGAGACTGAAGCTTTCTTT
TRBV29-1,TRBD2,TRBJ2-5,-,CSVSSGTPSETQYF,TGCAGCGTATCTAGCGGGACCCCATCAGAGACCCAGTACTTC
TRBV4-1,-,TRBJ2-4,few,CASSQDPWLAEVAKNIQYF,TGCGCCAGCAGCCAAGACCCCTGGCTAGCCGAAGTCGCCAAAAACATTCAGTACTTC
TRBV19,-,TRBJ1-1,-,CASSIIGGTEAFF,TGTGCCAGTAGTATAATCGGGGGGACTGAAGCTTTCTTT
TRBV4-2,TRBD2,TRBJ2-4,-,CASSRTSGSENIQYF,TGTGCCAGCAGCCGGACTAGCGGGAGCGAAAACATTCAGTACTTC
TRBV27,TRBD1,TRBJ1-5,-,CASTLTGASNQPQHF,TGTGCCAGCACCCTGACAGGGGCTTCTAATCAGCCCCAGCATTTT
TRBV7-2,TRBD1,TRBJ1-4,-,CASSRRDRSNEKLFF,TGTGCCAGCAGTCGCCGGGACAGATCTAATGAAAAACTGTTTTTT
TRBV16,TRBD1,TRBJ1-1,-,CASSPPTGVSTEAFF,TGTGCCAGCAGCCCTCCGACAGGGGTAAGCACTGAAGCTTTCTTT
TRBV6-1,-,TRBJ1-6,-,CASSEVDLINSPLHF,TGTGCCAGCAGTGAAGTGGACTTGATCAATTCACCCCTCCACTTT
TRBV2,TRBD1,TRBJ2-4,few,CASMLLRGQGNIQYF,TGTGCCAGCATGTTGTTGAGGGGGCAGGGAAACATTCAGTACTTC
TRBV4-1,-,TRBJ2-5,few,CASSQDGFRGQETQYF,TGCGCCAGCAGCCAAGATGGTTTCCGGGGCCAAGAGACCCAGTACTTC
TRBV6-4,-,TRBJ1-1,-,CASSVEGNTEAFF,TGTGCCAGCAGTGTTGAGGGGAACACTGAAGCTTTCTTT
TRBV28,-,TRBJ1-2,-,CASLKPSYGYTF,TGTGCCAGCCTGAAACCTAGCTATGGCTACACCTTC
TRBV7-2,TRBD2,TRBJ2-3,-,CASSWTSGSTDTQYF,TGTGCCAGCAGCTGGACTAGCGGGAGCACAGATACGCAGTATTTT
TRBV5-1,-,TRBJ1-2,-,CASSFGVWDGYTF,TGCGCCAGCAGCTTCGGAGTATGGGATGGCTACACCTTC
TRBV5-1,TRBD1,TRBJ2-1,-,CASSLAGTANEQFF,TGCGCCAGCAGCTTGGCCGGGACAGCCAATGAGCAGTTCTTC
TRBV7-9,-,TRBJ1-1,-,CASSLARRGARNTEAFF,TGTGCCAGCAGCTTAGCGCGTCGGGGGGCAAGGAACACTGAAGCTTTCTTT
TRBV2,TRBD1,TRBJ2-7,-,CASHLTGGSYEQYF,TGTGCCAGCCACTTGACAGGGGGCTCCTACGAGCAGTACTTC
TRBV11-2,-,TRBJ2-2,few,CASSTPQGRETGELFF,TGTGCCAGCAGCACACCCCAGGGGAGAGAAACCGGGGAGCTGTTTTTT
TRBV7-9,-,TRBJ1-5,few,CASSPSGANQPQHF,TGTGCCAGCAGCCCCTCAGGGGCGAATCAGCCCCAGCATTTT
TRBV29-1,TRBD1,TRBJ2-7,-,CSVDGTGPNEQYF,TGCAGCGTCGATGGGACAGGGCCGAATGAGCAGTACTTC
TRBV9,-,TRBJ2-1,-,CASSVGGAPRPKYNEQFF,TGTGCCAGCAGCGTAGGTGGAGCCCCGCGACCAAAATACAATGAGCAGTTCTTC
TRBV10-1,TRBD2,TRBJ2-1,-,CASSESVGLAFNEQFF,TGCGCCAGCAGTGAGTCTGTAGGACTAGCTTTCAATGAGCAGTTCTTC